These 19 T cell receptor beta chains originate from one sample sequenced in a study of graft-versus-host responses after intestinal transplantation. The data were produced by immunoSEQ multiplex PCR, yet TCRdb's version contains in-frame clones alone and is incomplete. This table has roughly 9,400 clones, around a third appearing once. Sequenced material: alloreactive CD4+ T cells from a mixed lymphocyte reaction culture, taken before intestinal transplant. The subset denotes: CFSE-low proliferating T cells sorted from roughly 6-day pre-transplant mixed lymphocyte reaction (GvH or HvG direction). These receptors were collected from a human patient who received an intestinal transplant.

V and J are TRBV11-2 and TRBJ2-3, with 8 bases that match TRBD2. Germline V gene lookup returns CDR1 SGHAT and CDR2 FQNNGV. The CDR3 sequence is 16 residues long. Unmatched junction bases numbered 10, after V lost 1 base and J lost 7 bases. CDR3 sequence (DNA): TGTGCCAGCAGCTTAGGACCCAGCGGGGGCGCTTATACGCAGTATTTT. Translation: CASSLGPSGGAYTQYF.

This clone has more than one count but fewer than ten. The rearrangement joins TRBV28 to TRBJ2-2; D may be TRBD1 (5 bases). Trimming shortened V by 3 bases and J by 4 bases, and 12 bases separated the two germline ends. The CDR3 has 15 residues. CDR1 is MDHEN and CDR2 is SYDVKM in the germline V gene. For the CDR3, the DNA is TGTGCCAGCAGTTTGGACAATGTGCCCACCGGGGAGCTGTTTTTT. The encoded protein is CASSLDNVPTGELFF.

This clone rates as medium-sized (0.01 to 0.1%). This chain uses TRBV10-1 with TRBJ2-2; D is perhaps TRBD2 (6 bases). The length of the CDR3 is 14 residues. CDR1 and CDR2 from the germline V gene are WNHNN and SYGVQD (reference sequence). Trimming removed 10 bases at V and 4 bases at J, with 16 bases between. CDR3 coding DNA: TGCGCCACCCGGAGGGACGCTGTCACCGGGGAGCTGTTTTTT. Amino acids: CATRRDAVTGELFF.

The chain combines TRBV11-2 with TRBJ1-3; the D gene is possibly TRBD1 (6 bases). CDR3 length: 15 residues. V lost 0 bases to trimming and J lost 0 bases, with 6 bases between them. Germline V gene sequence: CDR1 SGHAT, CDR2 FQNNGV. The CDR3 DNA is TGTGCCAGCAGCTTAGACAGGGGCTCTGGAAACACCATATATTTT. It specifies CASSLDRGSGNTIYF.

The gene calls are TRBV27 and TRBJ2-2; D is undetermined. V was cut by 0 bases and J by 10 bases, with 12 bases left in between. Looked up from germline, CDR1 is MNHEY and CDR2 is SMNVEV (reference sequence). This CDR3 is built from 14 residues. The CDR3 region is CASSLSVLSQELFF. For the CDR3, the DNA is TGTGCCAGCAGTTTATCGGTCCTATCCCAGGAGCTGTTTTTT.

By share, this clone counts as medium-sized. CDR3 nucleotides: TGTGCCAGCAGTCTCCGGGACAGGGTAAACGGCTACACCTTC. This translates into CASSLRDRVNGYTF. The genes are TRBV6-8 and TRBJ1-2; 9 positions match TRBD1. CDR1 and CDR2 (germline): MNHGY, SAAAGT. The CDR3 is 14 residues long. V was clipped by 5 bases and J by 8 bases; unmatched bases: 9.

The V and J genes are TRBV7-3 and TRBJ2-1; 9 nucleotides agree with TRBD2. The CDR3 consists of 15 residues. Looked up from germline, CDR1 is SGHTA and CDR2 is FQGTGA. The ends lost 5 bases at V and 3 bases at J; junction bases unmatched: 5. The CDR3 loop reads CASSLGTSSYNEQFF. CDR3 DNA: TGTGCCAGCAGCCTCGGGACTAGCAGCTACAATGAGCAGTTCTTC.

This clone came up a few times. V gene TRBV19 combines with J gene TRBJ2-5; 10 bases map to TRBD2. The CDR3 extends over 14 amino acids. Losses at the gene ends were 4 bases for V and 3 bases for J; bases not matched to a gene: 2. Germline V gene lookup returns CDR1 LNHDA and CDR2 SQIVND (reference sequence). CDR3: CASSRLAGEETQYF. The CDR3 nucleotides read TGTGCCAGTAGTAGGCTAGCGGGAGAAGAGACCCAGTACTTC.

This clone has only a few counts. The chain couples TRBV30 to TRBJ2-3; D is unclear. Germline values: CDR1 GTSNPN, CDR2 SVGIG (reference sequence). This CDR3 contains 15 residues. The V end lost 4 bases, the J end lost 0 bases, and 14 bases lay between the germline ends. The CDR3 is CAWILRRASTDTQYF. CDR3 DNA: TGTGCCTGGATATTGAGGCGAGCTAGCACAGATACGCAGTATTTT.

The chain uses TRBV7-2 and TRBJ2-3; 8 positions match TRBD2. With 5 bases clipped from V and 8 bases from J, the junction kept 18 bases outside the gene matches. CDR3 size: 17 residues. Germline V gene data show CDR1 as SGHTA and CDR2 as FQGNSA. Here the CDR3 reads CASSHPREGLGAGTQYF. DNA of the CDR3: TGTGCCAGCAGCCACCCTCGGGAGGGACTAGGGGCTGGTACGCAGTATTTT.

The chain links TRBV6-4 to TRBJ1-1, with D unclear. Per the germline V gene, CDR1 is MRHNA and CDR2 is SNTAGT. Trimming took off 2 bases at V and 5 bases at J, with 12 bases between the two ends. The CDR3 loop spans 14 amino acids. The CDR3 nucleotides are TGTGCCAGCAGTGACCCTAATTGGAGAACTGAAGCTTTCTTT. Its translation: CASSDPNWRTEAFF.

This clone came up a few times. The genes are TRBV10-3 and TRBJ2-7; TRBD1 is a possible D gene (5 bases). From germline, CDR1 is ENHRY and CDR2 SYGVKD. There are 15 residues in the CDR3. V was pared by 5 bases and J by 1 base, with 15 bases between. CDR3 loop: CAISKFRQNSYEQYF. The CDR3 DNA reads as TGTGCCATCAGTAAATTCAGACAGAATTCCTACGAGCAGTACTTC.

This clone was found a few times. The V and J genes are TRBV28 and TRBJ1-4; 9 bases match TRBD1. Germline V lookup: CDR1 MDHEN, CDR2 SYDVKM. CDR3 length: 13 amino acids. V dropped 11 bases and J dropped 5; count of bases not matched to a gene: 6. Here the CDR3 DNA reads TGTGCCGCCCGGGACAGGGCAAATGAAAAACTGTTTTTT. Encoded protein: CAARDRANEKLFF.

The CDR3 bases are TGTGCCAGCTCCCCGGGACTTCTCACAGATACGCAGTATTTT. This codes for CASSPGLLTDTQYF. The rearrangement joins TRBV18 to TRBJ2-3; tentative D call: TRBD2 (6 bases). This CDR3 contains 14 residues. With 6 bases removed from V and 2 bases from J, the gap between germline ends came to 12 bases. Germline-derived CDR1 and CDR2 are KGHSH and LQKENI.

This clone was observed a few times. The chain carries TRBV11-2 and TRBJ2-7; maybe TRBD1 (5 bases). The CDR3 is made up of 13 amino acids. Germline V lookup: CDR1 SGHAT, CDR2 FQNNGV. The V end was cut by 1 base, the J end by 4 bases, with 8 bases between. The CDR3 spells CASSLGGPYEQYF. CDR3 nucleotide sequence: TGTGCCAGCAGCTTAGGGGGCCCTTACGAGCAGTACTTC.

This clone was detected only a few times. CDR3 loop: CASSVTTGSAYEQYF. CDR3 bases: TGTGCCAGCTCCGTTACCACAGGGTCTGCCTACGAGCAGTACTTC. The chain links TRBV6-6 to TRBJ2-7; weak D call: TRBD1 (6 bases). V was pared by 8 bases and J by 2 bases, with 19 bases between. From germline, CDR1 is MNHNY and CDR2 SVGAGI (reference sequence). The CDR3 covers 15 residues.

The table lists this clone with a count of one. The gene calls are TRBV7-8 and TRBJ2-1, with D uncertain. Per germline, CDR1 SGHVS and CDR2 FQNEAQ. The CDR3 extends over 12 amino acids. V was shortened by 0 bases and J by 15 bases, with 12 bases between the two germline ends. The CDR3 loop is CASSLAFSVPFF. CDR3 nucleotides: TGTGCCAGCAGCTTAGCGTTTAGTGTACCGTTCTTC.

V and J are TRBV5-1 and TRBJ1-2; D ambiguous. The germline V gene encodes CDR1 SGHRS and CDR2 YFSETQ. Deletions cut 2 bases from V and 8 bases from J, with 19 bases between. This CDR3 has 15 amino acids. CDR3: CASSLSADRVVGYTF. In nucleotides, the CDR3 is TGCGCCAGCAGCTTAAGTGCGGATCGGGTGGTCGGCTACACCTTC.

This clone qualifies as medium-sized. This chain joins TRBV4-1 and TRBJ1-3; unclear D gene. This CDR3 has 16 residues. Germline V gene data show CDR1 as MGHRA and CDR2 as YSYEKL. With 4 bases removed from V and 0 bases from J, the gap between germline ends came to 13 bases. The CDR3 nucleotides read TGCGCCAGCAGCCTAATCGGGATCCTCTCTGGAAACACCATATATTTT. It encodes CASSLIGILSGNTIYF.